A single sample is the source of the 4 T cell receptor beta chains below, sequenced in a study of cytotoxic CD8 clonotypes in ibrutinib-treated CLL. Repertoires were generated with immunoSEQ multiplex PCR, while TCRdb's copy carries only in-frame clones and drops some. The sample contains around 310,000 clones, roughly 79% of which appear only once. The sample in question was PBMCs, obtained before ibrutinib treatment. The receptor set was obtained from a human donor with chronic lymphocytic leukemia.

The rearrangement uses TRBV5-1 and TRBJ1-3; D perhaps matches TRBD1 (6 bases). The CDR3 loop spans 15 amino acids. Germline V gene data show CDR1 as SGHRS and CDR2 as YFSETQ. Trimming cost V 4 bases and J 2 bases, with 13 bases left between them. In DNA, the CDR3 is TGCGCCAGCAGCCTCACAGGGAATACTGGAAACACCATATATTTT. It yields the protein CASSLTGNTGNTIYF.

The chain combines TRBV6-6 with TRBJ2-1, with a possible D match to TRBD2 (5 bases). CDR3 length: 14 residues. The V gene's germline CDR1 is MNHNY and CDR2 SVGAGI (reference sequence). Trimming cost V 2 bases and J 8 bases, with 13 bases left between them. CDR3 nucleotides: TGTGCCAGCAGTTACCCGTTCGGTAGCGATGAGCAGTTCTTC. It is translated as CASSYPFGSDEQFF.

The chain is built from TRBV30 and TRBJ1-5; 8 nucleotides align to TRBD1. The CDR3 length is 19 residues. Germline CDR1 is GTSNPN and CDR2 is SVGIG (reference sequence). The V segment lost 3 bases and the J segment 6 bases; nucleotides outside the gene matches: 22. CDR3 bases: TGTGCCTGGAGCCAGACCCTCGGACAGGGTATAGTACTGGGTCAGCCCCAGCATTTT. Protein: CAWSQTLGQGIVLGQPQHF.

This clone was counted between two and nine times. This chain uses TRBV9 with TRBJ1-3; D call uncertain. The CDR3 length is 12 residues. V was shortened by 7 bases and J by 4 bases, with 9 bases between the two germline ends. The V gene's germline CDR1 is SGDLS and CDR2 YYNGEE. In DNA form, the CDR3 reads TGTGCCAGCTCCGGGGTAGGAAACACCATATATTTT. Protein sequence: CASSGVGNTIYF. Filled out from reference TRBV9 and TRBJ1-3, the complete variable domain reads DSGVTQTPKHLITATGQRVTLRCSPRSGDLSVYWYQQSLDQGLQFLIQYYNGEERAKGNILERFSAQQFPDLHSELNLSSLELGDSALYFCASSGVGNTIYFGEGSWLTVV.